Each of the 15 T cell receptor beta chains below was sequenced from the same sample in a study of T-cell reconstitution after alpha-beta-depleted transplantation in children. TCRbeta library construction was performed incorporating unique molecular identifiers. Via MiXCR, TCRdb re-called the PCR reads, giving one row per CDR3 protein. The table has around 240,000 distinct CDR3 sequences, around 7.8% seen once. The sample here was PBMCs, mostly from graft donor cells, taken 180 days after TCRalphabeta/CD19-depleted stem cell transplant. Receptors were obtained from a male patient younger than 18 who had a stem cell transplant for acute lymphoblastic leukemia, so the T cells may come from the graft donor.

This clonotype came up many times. CDR3 nucleotide sequence: TGTGCCAGCAGCCCCAGTGGTGGCCATTACTACGAGCAGTACTTC. This translates into CASSPSGGHYYEQYF. This rearrangement joins TRBV9 to TRBJ2-7; D ambiguous. The CDR3 covers 15 residues. Germline CDR1 and CDR2: SGDLS and YYNGEE. The ends were cut back, 4 bases at V and 3 bases at J, with 17 bases in the middle.

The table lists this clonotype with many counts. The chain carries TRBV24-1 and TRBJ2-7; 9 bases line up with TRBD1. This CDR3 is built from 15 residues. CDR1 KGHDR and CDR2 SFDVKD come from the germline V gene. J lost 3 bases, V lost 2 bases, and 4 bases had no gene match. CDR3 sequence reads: CATSDSGTGLYEQYF. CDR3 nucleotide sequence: TGTGCCACCAGTGATTCCGGGACAGGGCTCTACGAGCAGTACTTC.

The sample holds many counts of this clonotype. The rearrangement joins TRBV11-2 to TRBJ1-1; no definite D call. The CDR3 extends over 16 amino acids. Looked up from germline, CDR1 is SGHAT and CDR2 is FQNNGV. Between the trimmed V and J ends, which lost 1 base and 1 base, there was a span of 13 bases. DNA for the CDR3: TGTGCCAGCAGCTTAGGGATACAGCGTTCGAACACTGAAGCTTTCTTT. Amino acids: CASSLGIQRSNTEAFF.

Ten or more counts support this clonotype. CDR3 residues: CSARAGTGGTDTQYF. Here the CDR3 DNA reads TGCAGTGCTAGAGCCGGGACAGGGGGCACAGATACGCAGTATTTT. The chain uses TRBV20-1 and TRBJ2-3, with 10 nucleotides matching TRBD1. After removal of 1 base from V and 1 base from J, the junction contained 2 bases not matched to a gene. The V gene's germline CDR1 is DFQATT and CDR2 SNEGSKA (reference sequence). This CDR3 region has 15 residues.

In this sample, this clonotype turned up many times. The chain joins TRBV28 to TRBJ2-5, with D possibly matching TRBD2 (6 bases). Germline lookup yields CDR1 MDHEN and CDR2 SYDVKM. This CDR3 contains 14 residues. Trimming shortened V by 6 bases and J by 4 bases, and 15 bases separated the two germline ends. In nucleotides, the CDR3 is TGTGCCAGCAGGGGAGCGGGTATTGGAGAGACCCAGTACTTC. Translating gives CASRGAGIGETQYF.

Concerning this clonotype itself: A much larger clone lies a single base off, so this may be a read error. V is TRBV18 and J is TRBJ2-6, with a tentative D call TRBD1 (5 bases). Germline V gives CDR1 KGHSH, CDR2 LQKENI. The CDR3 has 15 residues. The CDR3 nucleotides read TGTGCCAGCTCTTACGGATCCTCTGGGGCCAACGTCCCGACTTTC. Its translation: CASSYGSSGANVPTF. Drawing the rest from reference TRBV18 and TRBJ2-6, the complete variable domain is NAGVMQNPRHLVRRRGQEARLRCSPMKGHSHVYWYRQLPEEGLKFMVYLQKENIIDESGMPKERFSAEFPKEGPSILRIQQVVRGDSAAYFCASSYGSSGANVPTFGAGSRLTVL.

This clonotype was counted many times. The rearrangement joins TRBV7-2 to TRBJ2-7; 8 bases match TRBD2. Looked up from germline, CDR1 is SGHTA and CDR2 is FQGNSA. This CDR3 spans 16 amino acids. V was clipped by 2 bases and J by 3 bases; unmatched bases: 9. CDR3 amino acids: CASSLIVLAGHYEQYF. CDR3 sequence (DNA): TGTGCCAGCAGCTTAATCGTATTAGCGGGACACTACGAGCAGTACTTC.

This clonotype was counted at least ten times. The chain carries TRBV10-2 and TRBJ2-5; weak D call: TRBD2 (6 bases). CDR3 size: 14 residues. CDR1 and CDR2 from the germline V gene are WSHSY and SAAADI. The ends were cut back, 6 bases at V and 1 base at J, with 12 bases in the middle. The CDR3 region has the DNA TGCGCCAGCAGGAGGACTATCCTCCAAGAGACCCAGTACTTC. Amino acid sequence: CASRRTILQETQYF.

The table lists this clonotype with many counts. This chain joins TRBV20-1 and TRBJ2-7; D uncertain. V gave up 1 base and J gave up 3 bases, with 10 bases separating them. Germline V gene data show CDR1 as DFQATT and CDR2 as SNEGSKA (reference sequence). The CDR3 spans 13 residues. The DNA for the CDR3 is TGCAGTGCTAGAGGAGTGGAACTCTACGAGCAGTACTTC. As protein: CSARGVELYEQYF.

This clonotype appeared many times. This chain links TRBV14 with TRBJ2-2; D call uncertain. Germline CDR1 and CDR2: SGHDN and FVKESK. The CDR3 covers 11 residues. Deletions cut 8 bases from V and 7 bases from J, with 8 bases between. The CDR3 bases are TGTGCCAGCTCCACTTTCGGGGAGCTGTTTTTT. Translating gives CASSTFGELFF.

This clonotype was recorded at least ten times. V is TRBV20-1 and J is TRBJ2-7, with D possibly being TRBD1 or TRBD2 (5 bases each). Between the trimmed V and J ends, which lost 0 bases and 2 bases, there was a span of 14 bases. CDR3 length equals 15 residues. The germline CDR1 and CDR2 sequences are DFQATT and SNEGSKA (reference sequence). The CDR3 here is CSARDRIGTPYEQYF. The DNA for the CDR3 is TGCAGTGCTAGAGATAGGATAGGGACCCCCTACGAGCAGTACTTC.

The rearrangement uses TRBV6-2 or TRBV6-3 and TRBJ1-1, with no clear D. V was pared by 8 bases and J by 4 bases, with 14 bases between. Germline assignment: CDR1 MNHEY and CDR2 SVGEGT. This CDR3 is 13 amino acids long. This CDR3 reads CASAVAFGTEAFF. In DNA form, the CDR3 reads TGTGCCAGCGCGGTGGCCTTTGGCACTGAAGCTTTCTTT.

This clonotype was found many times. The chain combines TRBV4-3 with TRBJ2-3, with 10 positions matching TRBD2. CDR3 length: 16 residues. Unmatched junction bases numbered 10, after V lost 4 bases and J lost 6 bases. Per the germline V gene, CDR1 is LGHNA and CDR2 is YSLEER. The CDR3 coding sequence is TGCGCCAGCAGCCCCCGGGTAGCGGGGGGTTGGGATACGCAGTATTTT. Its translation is CASSPRVAGGWDTQYF.

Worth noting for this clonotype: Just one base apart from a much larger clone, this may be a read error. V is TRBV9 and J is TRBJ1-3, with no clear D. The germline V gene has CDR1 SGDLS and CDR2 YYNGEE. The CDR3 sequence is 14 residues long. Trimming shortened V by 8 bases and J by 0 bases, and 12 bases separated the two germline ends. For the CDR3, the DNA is TGTGCCAGGAGCACCAGATTCTCTGGAAACACCATATATTTT. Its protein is CARSTRFSGNTIYF.

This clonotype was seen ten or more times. The CDR3 coding sequence is TGTGCCAGCAGCTTACGTATCGGGCAGCCCTACGAGCAGTACTTC. Translation gives CASSLRIGQPYEQYF. V is TRBV7-9 and J is TRBJ2-7, with unresolved D. The ends were cut back, 2 bases at V and 2 bases at J, with 13 bases in the middle. Germline V lookup: CDR1 SEHNR, CDR2 FQNEAQ (reference sequence). The CDR3 spans 15 residues.